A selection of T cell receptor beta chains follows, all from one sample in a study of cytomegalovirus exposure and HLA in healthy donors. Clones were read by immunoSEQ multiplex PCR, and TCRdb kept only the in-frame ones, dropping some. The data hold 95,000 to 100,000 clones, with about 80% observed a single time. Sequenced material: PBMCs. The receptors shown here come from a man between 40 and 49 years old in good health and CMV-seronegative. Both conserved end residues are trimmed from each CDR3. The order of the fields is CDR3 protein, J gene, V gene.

CDR3 protein: AWSGPRAGPQH; J gene: TRBJ1-5; V gene: TRBV30
CDR3 protein: ASSPRAARDTQY; J gene: TRBJ2-3; V gene: TRBV9
CDR3 protein: ASRTSGINYNEQF; J gene: TRBJ2-1; V gene: TRBV19
CDR3 protein: ASTLSSGIDGYT; J gene: TRBJ1-2; V gene: TRBV7-2
CDR3 protein: ASSWTGKWNTEAF; J gene: TRBJ1-1; V gene: TRBV11-2
CDR3 protein: ATSRGSETTGVWGHEQF; J gene: TRBJ2-1; V gene: TRBV15
CDR3 protein: ASRNRRDYTYEQY; J gene: TRBJ2-7; V gene: TRBV28
CDR3 protein: ASSLRDRGSYNSPLH; J gene: TRBJ1-6; V gene: TRBV19
CDR3 protein: ASSATSGGTYEQY; J gene: TRBJ2-7; V gene: TRBV28
CDR3 protein: ASSPLRQGGTQY; J gene: TRBJ2-5; V gene: TRBV27
CDR3 protein: ASSLFYGGGDEQF; J gene: TRBJ2-1; V gene: TRBV7-7
CDR3 protein: ASSRPGTGVPDTQY; J gene: TRBJ2-3; V gene: TRBV28
CDR3 protein: ASSDNTAETQY; J gene: TRBJ2-5; V gene: TRBV7-9
CDR3 protein: ASSNARLAGVGDTQY; J gene: TRBJ2-3; V gene: TRBV5-4
CDR3 protein: ASSSVRRGYGYT; J gene: TRBJ1-2; V gene: TRBV11-2
CDR3 protein: ASSFFTGGLNTEAF; J gene: TRBJ1-1; V gene: TRBV28
CDR3 protein: ATSIRASVPDTQY; J gene: TRBJ2-3; V gene: TRBV5-6
CDR3 protein: ASSQLAGSEQY; J gene: TRBJ2-7; V gene: TRBV4-3
CDR3 protein: ASSQDRAGYPYEQY; J gene: TRBJ2-7; V gene: TRBV4-3
CDR3 protein: ATRPGPNKQARNTEAF; J gene: TRBJ1-1; V gene: TRBV7-9
CDR3 protein: ASSLGTGAGEKLF; J gene: TRBJ1-4; V gene: TRBV5-1
CDR3 protein: ASSFDTVSYEQY; J gene: TRBJ2-7; V gene: TRBV7-8
CDR3 protein: ASSFGSGGRTDTQY; J gene: TRBJ2-3; V gene: TRBV13
CDR3 protein: ASSQEGTSGSTDTQY; J gene: TRBJ2-3; V gene: TRBV4-3
CDR3 protein: ASTPLSGSPYNEQF; J gene: TRBJ2-1; V gene: TRBV19
CDR3 protein: ASRAGTGGYVEQY; J gene: TRBJ2-7; V gene: TRBV7-9
CDR3 protein: ASSLFVLVDGQGILRNQPQH; J gene: TRBJ1-5; V gene: TRBV28
CDR3 protein: ASSPSGTSITGANVLT; J gene: TRBJ2-6; V gene: TRBV7-7
CDR3 protein: ASSLPGTSGGETQY; J gene: TRBJ2-5; V gene: TRBV5-6
CDR3 protein: ASSQGQAGNQPQH; J gene: TRBJ1-5; V gene: TRBV18
CDR3 protein: ASSSLGSNTEAF; J gene: TRBJ1-1; V gene: TRBV28
CDR3 protein: ASSYSGGRVNSPLH; J gene: TRBJ1-6; V gene: TRBV6-5
CDR3 protein: ASSLAGTGGYNEQF; J gene: TRBJ2-1; V gene: TRBV5-4
CDR3 protein: ASSSREGTDTQY; J gene: TRBJ2-3; V gene: TRBV6-5
CDR3 protein: ASSDLAGAGDTQY; J gene: TRBJ2-3; V gene: TRBV25-1
CDR3 protein: ASSSAVAPEEF; J gene: TRBJ2-1; V gene: TRBV6-5
CDR3 protein: SVRRQGADTEAF; J gene: TRBJ1-1; V gene: TRBV29-1
CDR3 protein: ASRSSRDRFYEQY; J gene: TRBJ2-7; V gene: TRBV11-2
CDR3 protein: ASSLGTSGRSSYEQY; J gene: TRBJ2-7; V gene: TRBV9
CDR3 protein: AISGVSSGSSYNEQF; J gene: TRBJ2-1; V gene: TRBV10-3
CDR3 protein: ASSIRDRWNYGYT; J gene: TRBJ1-2; V gene: TRBV19
CDR3 protein: ASSQDYGGRGYQPQH; J gene: TRBJ1-5; V gene: TRBV4-3
CDR3 protein: ASSQDLIFRNTEAF; J gene: TRBJ1-1; V gene: TRBV4-3
CDR3 protein: ASIELGVNTEAF; J gene: TRBJ1-1; V gene: TRBV5-6
CDR3 protein: ASSHRQASYNEQF; J gene: TRBJ2-1; V gene: TRBV7-2